The 9 T cell receptor beta chains given below trace back to one sample, sequenced in a study of blood T cell repertoires in COVID-19. The repertoire was sequenced with immunoSEQ multiplex PCR; TCRdb's copy has only in-frame clones and lacks some. The sample consists of 200,000 to 300,000 clones, about 88% of them appearing once. The source material was peripheral blood. The receptors derive from a woman in her seventies with active or convalescent COVID-19.

The V and J genes are TRBV21-1 and TRBJ1-2; the table's D call TRBD1 went unverified against the DNA. TRBV21-1 corresponds to a pseudogene. The CDR3 has 14 amino acids. This chain's CDR3 is CASSNGTVSDGYTF. CDR3 DNA: TGTGCCAGCAGCAATGGGACAGTATCCGATGGCTACACCTTC.

This clone occurred once. V is TRBV7-3 and J is TRBJ1-1, with unresolved D. This CDR3 contains 13 residues. V lost 0 bases to trimming and J lost 3 bases, with 5 bases between them. From germline, CDR1 is SGHTA and CDR2 FQGTGA. CDR3 nucleotides: TGTGCCAGCAGCTTAACCTTTGACACTGAAGCTTTCTTT. Protein sequence: CASSLTFDTEAFF.

This chain links TRBV9 with TRBJ2-7; 8 bases map to TRBD2. This CDR3 is built from 16 residues. J gave up 7 bases and V 3 bases, and 15 bases lay outside the gene matches. Germline V gives CDR1 SGDLS, CDR2 YYNGEE. DNA of the CDR3: TGTGCCAGCAGCGCCGCGGGGGGCTCCCTGGGAGGAGAGCAGTACTTC. The encoded protein is CASSAAGGSLGGEQYF.

The sample holds one count of this clone. The chain recombines TRBV9 with TRBJ2-5, with TRBD1 matching over 10 bases. V gave up 8 bases and J gave up 4 bases; unmatched junction bases: 11. The CDR3 consists of 15 residues. CDR1 and CDR2 (germline): SGDLS, YYNGEE. CDR3 DNA sequence: TGTGCCAGTAGCACCCGACAGGGGGCTGGAGAGACCCAGTACTTC. Translated: CASSTRQGAGETQYF.

The chain links TRBV28 to TRBJ1-1, with 7 bases lining up with TRBD1. The CDR3 runs to 15 residues. CDR1 is MDHEN and CDR2 is SYDVKM in the germline V gene. The ends lost 5 bases at V and 7 bases at J; junction bases unmatched: 13. The CDR3 nucleotides are TGTGCCAGCAGTGACGGGGGTCTCCGGGACAGTGAAGCTTTCTTT. Encoded protein: CASSDGGLRDSEAFF.

This clone was counted a few times. V gene TRBV19 combines with J gene TRBJ1-1; no reliable D call. V gave up 5 bases and J gave up 7 bases, with 20 bases separating them. In germline, CDR1 is LNHDA, CDR2 SQIVND (reference sequence). The length of the CDR3 is 15 residues. The CDR3 here is CASSAGTIRVIEAFF. The DNA for the CDR3 is TGTGCCAGTAGTGCGGGTACGATCAGAGTAATTGAAGCTTTCTTT.

The gene calls are TRBV10-2 and TRBJ2-7; D is perhaps TRBD1 (5 bases). Germline V CDR1 and CDR2: WSHSY, SAAADI. CDR3 length equals 12 residues. Trimming took off 7 bases at V and 6 bases at J, with 13 bases between the two ends. The DNA of the CDR3 is TGCGCCAGCACCCAGGGTGGGGTCGAGCAGTACTTC. Protein: CASTQGGVEQYF.

This chain joins TRBV13 and TRBJ2-1, with a weak D call TRBD2 (5 bases). Trimming left V 0 bases short and J 10 bases short, with 10 bases between. CDR1 is PRHDT, CDR2 FYEKMQ, per germline (reference sequence). The CDR3 sequence is 13 residues long. The CDR3 region has the DNA TGTGCCAGCAGCTTAGGCCGACTACGGGAGCAGTTCTTC. The encoded protein is CASSLGRLREQFF.

This clone was detected once. The rearrangement uses TRBV6-2 or TRBV6-3 and TRBJ2-7, with 9 bases matching TRBD1. Germline V gene sequence: CDR1 MNHEY, CDR2 SVGEGT. The J segment lost 2 bases and the V segment lost 5 bases, leaving 10 bases of the junction unmatched. The CDR3 is made up of 16 amino acids. Here the CDR3 reads CASSGRAGTGTYEQYF. The DNA for the CDR3 is TGTGCCAGCAGTGGCCGGGCCGGGACAGGGACCTACGAGCAGTACTTC.